Presented here are 9 T cell receptor beta chains from one specimen sequenced in a study of siplizumab effects on memory and regulatory T cells. Profiled with immunoSEQ multiplex PCR; TCRdb holds only in-frame clones, not every one. The data contain some 62,000 clones, roughly 83% of them singletons. Material for sequencing was memory CD4+ T cells sorted from blood. All receptors derive from a human donor in good health.

A single count supports this clone. The CDR3 nucleotides read TGTGCCAGCAGTGTCCCGGAGGGCTACGAGCAGTACTTC. It codes for CASSVPEGYEQYF. This chain connects TRBV6-5 to TRBJ2-7; D is perhaps TRBD2 (6 bases). Germline assignment: CDR1 MNHEY and CDR2 SVGAGI. Trimming removed 5 bases at V and 3 bases at J, with 11 bases between. The CDR3 length is 13 residues.

This clone has more than one count but fewer than ten. The chain couples TRBV19 to TRBJ1-2; 9 bases are shared with TRBD1. From germline, CDR1 is LNHDA and CDR2 SQIVND (reference sequence). The V and J ends lost 7 bases and 8 bases, in that order; junction bases with no gene match: 17. This CDR3 spans 16 amino acids. The CDR3 spells CASTQADRGAGYGYTF. CDR3 nucleotides: TGTGCCAGTACCCAAGCCGACAGGGGGGCGGGATACGGCTACACCTTC.

CDR3 DNA: TGTGCCAGCTCTCCGCTCGGGACAGGGGGCTCTGGAAACACCATATATTTT. Protein product: CASSPLGTGGSGNTIYF. The rearrangement links TRBV18 to TRBJ1-3; TRBD1 aligns across 11 bases. There are 17 residues in the CDR3. The J segment lost 0 bases and the V segment lost 6 bases, leaving 7 bases of the junction unmatched. Germline assignment: CDR1 KGHSH and CDR2 LQKENI.

The chain has TRBV27 and TRBJ1-5; D is possibly TRBD1 (6 bases). Germline lookup yields CDR1 MNHEY and CDR2 SMNVEV (reference sequence). The CDR3 sequence is 15 residues long. V was clipped by 3 bases and J by 6 bases, with 15 bases between them. Written as DNA, the CDR3 is TGTGCCAGCAGTTTGTATTGGACAGCGGGTCAGCCCCAGCATTTT. Amino acid sequence: CASSLYWTAGQPQHF.

The V and J genes are TRBV18 and TRBJ2-5; D possibly uses TRBD1 or TRBD2 (5 bases each). Germline assignment: CDR1 KGHSH and CDR2 LQKENI. Trimming removed 1 base from V and 4 bases from J, with 10 bases in between. This CDR3 has 14 residues. This chain's CDR3 is CASSPRGLGETQYF. The CDR3 bases are TGTGCCAGCTCACCACGGGGGTTAGGAGAGACCCAGTACTTC.

This chain links TRBV4-1 with TRBJ2-7, with 9 bases that match TRBD1. V trimming: 2 bases; J trimming: 6 bases; junction bases outside the gene matches: 8. The germline V gene encodes CDR1 MGHRA and CDR2 YSYEKL. CDR3 length: 15 residues. For the CDR3, the DNA is TGCGCCAGCAGCCAACAAATAGGACAGGGGCTCGAGCAGTACTTC. Protein sequence: CASSQQIGQGLEQYF.

J is TRBJ2-7 and V is TRBV28; 9 nucleotides agree with TRBD1. The CDR3 runs to 16 residues. The V segment lost 5 bases and the J segment 4 bases; nucleotides outside the gene matches: 12. Looked up from germline, CDR1 is MDHEN and CDR2 is SYDVKM. CDR3 in amino acids: CASSPMYGTGKYEQYF. CDR3 DNA: TGTGCCAGCAGTCCCATGTATGGGACAGGGAAGTACGAGCAGTACTTC.

The table lists this clone with a count of one. The chain combines TRBV29-1 with TRBJ1-2; tentative D call: TRBD1 (6 bases). Germline V gene sequence: CDR1 SQVTM, CDR2 ANQGSEA. V shed 7 bases and J shed 6 bases, with 12 bases lying between them. This CDR3 has 11 amino acids. The chain's CDR3 is CSGGSGDGYTF. CDR3 sequence (DNA): TGCAGCGGGGGGTCAGGGGATGGCTACACCTTC. Combining the CDR3 with reference TRBV29-1 and TRBJ1-2 gives the whole variable domain SAVISQKPSRDICQRGTSLTIQCQVDSQVTMMFWYRQQPGQSLTLIATANQGSEATYESGFVIDKFPISRPNLTFSTLTVSNMSPEDSSIYLCSGGSGDGYTFGSGTRLTVV.

This chain links TRBV7-8 with TRBJ1-4; D is possibly TRBD1 (6 bases). The CDR3 runs 16 residues. V shed 3 bases and J shed 0 bases, with 11 bases lying between them. Germline V gene data show CDR1 as SGHVS and CDR2 as FQNEAQ. CDR3 nucleotides: TGTGCCAGCAGCTTGGGACAAAGCTCAACTAATGAAAAACTGTTTTTT. Translated: CASSLGQSSTNEKLFF.